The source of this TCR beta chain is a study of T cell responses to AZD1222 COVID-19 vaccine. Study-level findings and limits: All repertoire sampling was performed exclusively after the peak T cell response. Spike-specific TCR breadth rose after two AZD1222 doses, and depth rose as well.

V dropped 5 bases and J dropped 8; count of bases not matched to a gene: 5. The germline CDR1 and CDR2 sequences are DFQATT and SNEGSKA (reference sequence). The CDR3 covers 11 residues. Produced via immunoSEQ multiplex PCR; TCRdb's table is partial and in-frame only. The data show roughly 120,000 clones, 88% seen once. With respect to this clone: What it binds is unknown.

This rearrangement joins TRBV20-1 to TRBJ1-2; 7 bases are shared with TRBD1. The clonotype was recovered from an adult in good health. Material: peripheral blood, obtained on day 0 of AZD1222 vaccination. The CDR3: CSAPGQLGYTF. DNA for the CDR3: TGCAGTGCTCCGGGACAGCTCGGCTACACCTTC.